This T cell receptor (beta chain) comes out of a study of vaccination effects on CD4 cells after COVID-19. From germline, CDR1 is ENHRY and CDR2 SYGVKD. V was cut by 0 bases and J by 1 base, with 12 bases left in between. The CDR3 totals 16 residues. With more than nine days of culture completed, CD4+ T cells were isolated. All study participants received two doses of BNT162b2 or mRNA-1273 vaccine. Each vaccine recipient was nucleocapsid antibody negative and had no prior SARS-CoV-2 infection. Note on this clone: Its antigen is currently unknown.

Measured with immunoSEQ multiplex PCR; TCRdb has only the in-frame clones, and not every one. The repertoire holds 9,000 or so clones, with roughly 80% as singletons. The receptor was derived from a human donor who received a COVID-19 vaccine. V and J are TRBV10-3 and TRBJ1-2; D not certain. Specimen: CD4+ T cells from PBMCs cultured without peptide, collected after COVID-19 vaccination. The CDR3 loop is CAISESIRGGNYGYTF. Here the CDR3 DNA reads TGTGCCATCAGTGAGTCGATTCGTGGCGGTAACTATGGCTACACCTTC.